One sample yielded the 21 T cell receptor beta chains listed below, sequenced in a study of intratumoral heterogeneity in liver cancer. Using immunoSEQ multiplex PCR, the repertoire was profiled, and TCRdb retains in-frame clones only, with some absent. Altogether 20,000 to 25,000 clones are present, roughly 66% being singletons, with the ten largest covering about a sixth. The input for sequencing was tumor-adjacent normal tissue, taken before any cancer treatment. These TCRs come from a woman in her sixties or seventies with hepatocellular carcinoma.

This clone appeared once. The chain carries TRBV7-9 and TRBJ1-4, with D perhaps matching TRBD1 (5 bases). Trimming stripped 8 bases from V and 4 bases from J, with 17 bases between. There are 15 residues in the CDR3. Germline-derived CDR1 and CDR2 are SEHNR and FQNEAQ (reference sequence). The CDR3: CASGPGSTFNEKLFF. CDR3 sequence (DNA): TGTGCCAGCGGCCCAGGGTCCACCTTTAATGAAAAACTGTTTTTT. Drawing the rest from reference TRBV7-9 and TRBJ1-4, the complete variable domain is DTGVSQNPRHKITKRGQNVTFRCDPISEHNRLYWYRQTLGQGPEFLTYFQNEAQLEKSRLLSDRFSAERPKGSFSTLEIQRTEQGDSAMYLCASGPGSTFNEKLFFGSGTQLSVL.

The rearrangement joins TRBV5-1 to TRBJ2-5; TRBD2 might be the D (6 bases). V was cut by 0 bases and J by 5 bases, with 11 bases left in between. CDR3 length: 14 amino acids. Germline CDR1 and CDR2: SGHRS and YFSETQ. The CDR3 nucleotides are TGCGCCAGCAGCTTGGTTGGCGGGACGGAGACCCAGTACTTC. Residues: CASSLVGGTETQYF.

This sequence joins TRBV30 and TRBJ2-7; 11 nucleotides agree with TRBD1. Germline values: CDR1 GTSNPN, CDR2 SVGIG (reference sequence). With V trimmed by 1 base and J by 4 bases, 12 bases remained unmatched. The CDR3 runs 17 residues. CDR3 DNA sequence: TGTGCCTGGAGTGGGACCTTCGGGGACAGGGGGTCATACGAGCAGTACTTC. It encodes CAWSGTFGDRGSYEQYF.

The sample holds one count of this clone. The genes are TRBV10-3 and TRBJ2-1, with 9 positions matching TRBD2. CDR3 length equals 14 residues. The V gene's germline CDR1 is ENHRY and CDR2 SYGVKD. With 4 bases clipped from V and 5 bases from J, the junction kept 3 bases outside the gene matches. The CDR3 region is CAISVLAGNNEQFF. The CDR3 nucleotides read TGTGCCATCAGTGTTCTAGCGGGGAACAATGAGCAGTTCTTC.

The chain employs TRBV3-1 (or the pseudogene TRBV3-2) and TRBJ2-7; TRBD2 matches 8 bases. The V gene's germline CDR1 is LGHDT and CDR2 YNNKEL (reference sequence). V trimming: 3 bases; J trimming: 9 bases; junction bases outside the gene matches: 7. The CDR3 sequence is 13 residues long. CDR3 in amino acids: CASSQGAGVGQYF. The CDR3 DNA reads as TGTGCCAGCAGCCAGGGAGCGGGAGTAGGGCAGTACTTC.

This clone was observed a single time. CDR3 nucleotide sequence: TGCAGCGCCGTGGGGGCTAACACTGAAGCTTTCTTT. Its translation: CSAVGANTEAFF. V usage is TRBV29-1 and J usage is TRBJ1-1; a weak D match, TRBD1 (6 bases). There are 12 residues in the CDR3. Germline V gene lookup returns CDR1 SQVTM and CDR2 ANQGSEA. Deletions cut 7 bases from V and 2 bases from J, with 11 bases between.

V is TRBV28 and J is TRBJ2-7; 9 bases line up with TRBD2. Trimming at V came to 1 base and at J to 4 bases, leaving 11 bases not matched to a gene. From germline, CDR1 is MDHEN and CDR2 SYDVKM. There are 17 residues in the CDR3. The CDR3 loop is CASSLSGMSSGIYEQYF. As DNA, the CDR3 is TGTGCCAGCAGTTTATCGGGTATGTCTAGCGGGATATACGAGCAGTACTTC.

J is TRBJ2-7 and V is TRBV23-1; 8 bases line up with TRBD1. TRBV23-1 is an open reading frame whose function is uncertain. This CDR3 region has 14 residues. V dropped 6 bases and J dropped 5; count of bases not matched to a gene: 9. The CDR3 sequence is CASSAQGAVDEQYF. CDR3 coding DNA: TGCGCCAGCAGCGCCCAGGGGGCTGTTGACGAGCAGTACTTC.

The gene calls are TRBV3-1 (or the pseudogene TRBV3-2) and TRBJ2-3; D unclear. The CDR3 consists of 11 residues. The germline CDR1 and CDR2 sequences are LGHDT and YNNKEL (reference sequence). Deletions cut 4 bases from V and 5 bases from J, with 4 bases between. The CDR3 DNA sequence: TGTGCCAGCAGCCTGGGAGATACGCAGTATTTT. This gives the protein CASSLGDTQYF.

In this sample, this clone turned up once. The DNA of the CDR3 is TGTGCCAGCAGGTATACAAATCAGCCCCAGCATTTT. Translation: CASRYTNQPQHF. The chain employs TRBV2 and TRBJ1-5; D not resolved. Germline assignment: CDR1 SNHLY and CDR2 FYNNEI. V lost 6 bases and J 4 bases, leaving 7 bases between the germline ends. The CDR3 extends over 12 amino acids.

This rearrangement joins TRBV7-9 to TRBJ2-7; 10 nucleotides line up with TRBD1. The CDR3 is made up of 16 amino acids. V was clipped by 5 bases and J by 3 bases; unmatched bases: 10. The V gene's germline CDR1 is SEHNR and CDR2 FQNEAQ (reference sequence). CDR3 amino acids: CASSPPGTGVFYEQYF. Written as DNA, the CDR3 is TGTGCCAGCAGCCCCCCTGGGACAGGGGTTTTCTACGAGCAGTACTTC.

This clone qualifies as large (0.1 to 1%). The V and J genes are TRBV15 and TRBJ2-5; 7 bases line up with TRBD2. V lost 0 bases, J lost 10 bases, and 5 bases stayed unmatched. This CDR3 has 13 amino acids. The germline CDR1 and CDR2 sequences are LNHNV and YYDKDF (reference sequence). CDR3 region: CATSREGGESQYF. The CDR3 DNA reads TGTGCCACCAGCAGAGAGGGGGGGGAAAGCCAGTACTTC.

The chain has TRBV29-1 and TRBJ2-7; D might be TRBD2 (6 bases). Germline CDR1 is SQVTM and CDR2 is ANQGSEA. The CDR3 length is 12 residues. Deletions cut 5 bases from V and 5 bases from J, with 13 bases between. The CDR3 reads CSVRGTFDEQYF. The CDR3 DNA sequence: TGCAGCGTTCGGGGGACTTTCGACGAGCAGTACTTC.

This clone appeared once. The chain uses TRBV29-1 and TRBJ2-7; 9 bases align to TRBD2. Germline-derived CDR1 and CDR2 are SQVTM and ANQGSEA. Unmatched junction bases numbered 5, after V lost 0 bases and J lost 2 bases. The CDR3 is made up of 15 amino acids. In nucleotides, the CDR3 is TGCAGCGTTGAAGATCGGGGCGGGAGGGCCTACGAGCAGTACTTC. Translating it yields CSVEDRGGRAYEQYF.

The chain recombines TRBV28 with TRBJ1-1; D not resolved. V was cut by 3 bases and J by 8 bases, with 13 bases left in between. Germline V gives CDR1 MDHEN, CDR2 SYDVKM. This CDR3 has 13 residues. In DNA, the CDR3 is TGTGCCAGCAGTTTCCCATTTCGGAGAGAAGCTTTCTTT. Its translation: CASSFPFRREAFF.

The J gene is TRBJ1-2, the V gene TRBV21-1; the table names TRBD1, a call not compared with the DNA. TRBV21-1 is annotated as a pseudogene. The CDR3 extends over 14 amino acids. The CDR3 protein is CASNPVTGLDGYTF. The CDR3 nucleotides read TGTGCCAGCAACCCAGTGACAGGGTTAGACGGCTACACCTTC.

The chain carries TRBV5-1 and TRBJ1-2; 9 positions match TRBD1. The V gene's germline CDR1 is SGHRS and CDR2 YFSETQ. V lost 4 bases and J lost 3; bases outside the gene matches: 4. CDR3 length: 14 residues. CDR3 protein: CASSADRGHYGYTF. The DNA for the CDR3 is TGCGCCAGCAGCGCGGACAGGGGACACTATGGCTACACCTTC.

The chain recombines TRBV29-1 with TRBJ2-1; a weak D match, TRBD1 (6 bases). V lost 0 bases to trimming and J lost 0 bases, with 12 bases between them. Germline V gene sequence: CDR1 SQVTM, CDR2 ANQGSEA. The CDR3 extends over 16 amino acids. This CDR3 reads CSVEDPDRTSYNEQFF. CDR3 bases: TGCAGCGTTGAAGATCCCGACAGGACCTCCTACAATGAGCAGTTCTTC.

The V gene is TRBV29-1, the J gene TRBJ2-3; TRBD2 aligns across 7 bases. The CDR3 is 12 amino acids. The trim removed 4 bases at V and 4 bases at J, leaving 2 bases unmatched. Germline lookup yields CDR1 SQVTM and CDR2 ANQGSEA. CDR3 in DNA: TGCAGCGTTGGCGCGGGAGCAGATACGCAGTATTTT. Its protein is CSVGAGADTQYF.

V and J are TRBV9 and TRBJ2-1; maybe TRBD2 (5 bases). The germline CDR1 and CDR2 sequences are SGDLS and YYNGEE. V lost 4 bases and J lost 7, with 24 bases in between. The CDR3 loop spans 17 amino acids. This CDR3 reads CASSPDVGGPRRNEQFF. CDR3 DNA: TGTGCCAGCAGCCCCGATGTAGGCGGCCCCAGGAGGAATGAGCAGTTCTTC.

CDR3 coding DNA: TGTGCCAGCAGTCTCCTACAGTTATCCTACGAGCAGTACTTC. It translates to CASSLLQLSYEQYF. The rearrangement uses TRBV28 and TRBJ2-7, with D hard to call. The CDR3 spans 14 residues. The germline gives CDR1 MDHEN, CDR2 SYDVKM. V was trimmed by 5 bases and J by 1 base, leaving 12 bases between them.